This T cell receptor (beta chain) was recorded in a study of T cell responses to AZD1222 COVID-19 vaccine. Broader study findings: Repertoire sampling occurred only after the peak T cell response. An increase in Spike-specific TCR breadth and depth was observed after two AZD1222 doses. White British donors predominated, females outnumbered males, and clonal diversity was possibly underestimated.

Generated by immunoSEQ multiplex PCR, the TCRdb table keeps only in-frame clones and is missing some. The table shows 170,000 or so clones, with about 86% occurring only once. As for this clone: The target antigen is unknown.

V gave up 3 bases and J gave up 8 bases, with 8 bases separating them. Germline CDR1 KGHSH, CDR2 LQKENI. The CDR3 extends over 12 amino acids. This sequence joins TRBV18 and TRBJ2-1; weak D call: TRBD2 (5 bases). This material consisted of peripheral blood, taken 28 days after the second AZD1222 dose. The origin of this receptor is an adult who received the AZD1222 COVID-19 vaccine. CDR3 sequence: CASSPMRDEQFF. The DNA for the CDR3 is TGTGCCAGCTCACCTATGAGGGATGAGCAGTTCTTC.